This T cell receptor beta chain derives from a study of T-cell reconstitution after alpha-beta-depleted transplantation in children. Findings of the study overall: Several hundred expanded graft clones reportedly gave rise to the alpha-beta T cells present about two months after transplant.

Remarks on this clonotype: Its antigen is unidentified.

The TCRbeta library was prepared with unique molecular identifiers. A single record per CDR3 protein comes from TCRdb applying MiXCR to the PCR reads. In the table there are hundreds of thousands of distinct CDR3 sequences, under 9.5% of which are singletons. V was clipped by 8 bases and J by 5 bases; unmatched bases: 5. Germline V gives CDR1 KGHSH, CDR2 LQKENI. CDR3 length: 13 residues. This chain links TRBV18 with TRBJ2-4; 8 nucleotides match TRBD1. Specimen: PBMCs, mostly from graft donor cells, collected 180 days after TCRalphabeta/CD19-depleted stem cell transplant. The source of this sequence is a male patient between 5 and 17 years old who had a stem cell transplant for acute lymphoblastic leukemia, so the T cells may come from the graft donor. CDR3 region: CASAGQGQNIQYF. Here the CDR3 DNA reads TGTGCCAGCGCCGGACAGGGACAAAACATTCAGTACTTC.